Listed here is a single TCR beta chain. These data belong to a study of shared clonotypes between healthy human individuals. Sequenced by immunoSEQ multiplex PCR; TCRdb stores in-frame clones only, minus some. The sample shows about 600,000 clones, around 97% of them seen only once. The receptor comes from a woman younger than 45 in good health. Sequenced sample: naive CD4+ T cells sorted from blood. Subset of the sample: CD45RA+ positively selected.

Here the CDR3 reads CASSQDAGVYLGEQYF. CDR3 sequence (DNA): TGCGCCAGCAGCCAAGATGCCGGGGTTTACTTAGGCGAGCAGTACTTC. The genes are TRBV4-1 and TRBJ2-7; a weak D match, TRBD2 (5 bases). Per germline, CDR1 MGHRA and CDR2 YSYEKL. V lost 0 bases to trimming and J lost 6 bases, with 18 bases between them. This CDR3 region has 16 residues.